The 16 T cell receptor beta chains in this list originate from one sample, sequenced in a study of long-term antiretroviral therapy in people with HIV. The assay used was immunoSEQ (version v3.0), run at survey level. The repertoire was sequenced with immunoSEQ multiplex PCR; TCRdb's copy has only in-frame clones and lacks some. The repertoire has about 15,000 clones, roughly 80% of them found once; the top ten carry roughly 15%. The material sequenced was unsorted PBMCs, taken about 1.2 years before starting antiretroviral therapy. The receptors shown here come from a man in his thirties or forties with HIV.

This sequence joins TRBV5-6 and TRBJ1-2, with 8 bases fitting TRBD1. The CDR3 has 14 residues. V shed 3 bases and J 3 bases; nucleotides not matched to a gene: 4. Germline lookup yields CDR1 SGHDT and CDR2 YYEEEE. In DNA form, the CDR3 reads TGTGCCAGCAGCTCACAGGGGGAGGACTATGGCTACACCTTC. This encodes CASSSQGEDYGYTF.

The chain employs TRBV11-2 and TRBJ1-4; D not resolved. The CDR3 consists of 15 residues. V shed 5 bases and J shed 4 bases, with 14 bases lying between them. Germline lookup yields CDR1 SGHAT and CDR2 FQNNGV. For the CDR3, the DNA is TGTGCCAGCAGCCCCGATGGTTTTGGTAATGAAAAACTGTTTTTT. Translation gives CASSPDGFGNEKLFF.

The chain carries TRBV30 and TRBJ2-1; a weak D match, TRBD2 (5 bases). Germline V gene lookup returns CDR1 GTSNPN and CDR2 SVGIG (reference sequence). The CDR3 length is 14 residues. V was pared by 1 base and J by 8 bases, with 15 bases between. The CDR3 spells CAWSGLWGVYEQFF. CDR3 sequence (DNA): TGTGCCTGGAGTGGGCTTTGGGGAGTCTATGAGCAGTTCTTC. Supplemented by reference TRBV30 and TRBJ2-1, the full variable domain reads SQTIHQWPATLVQPVGSPLSLECTVEGTSNPNLYWYRQAAGRGLQLLFYSVGIGQISSEVPQNLSASRPQDRQFILSSKKLLLSDSGFYLCAWSGLWGVYEQFFGPGTRLTVL.

This clone has a handful of counts. The genes are TRBV5-6 and TRBJ1-5; 8 bases line up with TRBD1. The CDR3 extends over 15 amino acids. Germline-derived CDR1 and CDR2 are SGHDT and YYEEEE. J lost 3 bases, V lost 5 bases, and 7 bases had no gene match. The CDR3 sequence: CASSRKDRDNQPQHF. The CDR3 DNA reads as TGTGCCAGCAGTAGGAAGGACAGGGACAATCAGCCCCAGCATTTT.

This chain connects TRBV19 to TRBJ2-2, with D maybe TRBD1 (6 bases). The length of the CDR3 is 14 residues. From germline, CDR1 is LNHDA and CDR2 SQIVND (reference sequence). Trimming cost V 6 bases and J 6 bases, with 14 bases left between them. The CDR3 DNA reads TGTGCCAGTAGCTTCGCAGGGGCGCCCGGGGAGCTGTTTTTT. It codes for CASSFAGAPGELFF.

This clone has a handful of counts. The chain couples TRBV25-1 to TRBJ1-4, with D tentatively TRBD1 (5 bases). The V gene's germline CDR1 is MGHDK and CDR2 SYGVNS. The CDR3 contains 12 residues. The V end was cut by 11 bases, the J end by 7 bases, with 14 bases between. The CDR3 reads CASQQVSEKLFF. The CDR3, as DNA: TGTGCCTCCCAACAGGTTTCTGAAAAACTGTTTTTT.

V and J are TRBV27 and TRBJ2-3; D not resolved. The CDR3 sequence is 14 residues long. With 6 bases removed from V and 1 base from J, the gap between germline ends came to 11 bases. CDR1 is MNHEY, CDR2 SMNVEV, per germline (reference sequence). The CDR3 is CASSEAGGTDTQYF. In DNA, the CDR3 is TGTGCCAGCAGCGAAGCCGGTGGCACAGATACGCAGTATTTT.

This sequence joins TRBV6-6 and TRBJ2-1; either TRBD1 or TRBD2 may supply D (7 bases each). Trimming stripped 0 bases from V and 4 bases from J, with 13 bases between. The CDR3 has 16 amino acids. The germline gives CDR1 MNHNY, CDR2 SVGAGI (reference sequence). CDR3 in amino acids: CASSYSGRGGYNEQFF. The CDR3 nucleotides are TGTGCCAGCAGTTACTCGGGCAGGGGGGGTTACAATGAGCAGTTCTTC.

The chain's CDR3 is CASSLLFEQYF. Here the CDR3 DNA reads TGTGCCAGCAGCTTACTTTTCGAGCAGTACTTC. The J gene is TRBJ2-7, the V gene TRBV7-2; unclear D gene. V lost 2 bases and J lost 6, with 5 bases in between. The CDR3 sequence is 11 residues long. CDR1 and CDR2 from the germline V gene are SGHTA and FQGNSA.

V usage is TRBV15 and J usage is TRBJ2-7, with unresolved D. The CDR3 covers 14 residues. Germline V lookup: CDR1 LNHNV, CDR2 YYDKDF (reference sequence). Trimming stripped 5 bases from V and 0 bases from J, with 11 bases between. Here the CDR3 reads CATSATQTSYEQYF. Written as DNA, the CDR3 is TGTGCCACCAGCGCTACCCAGACCTCCTACGAGCAGTACTTC.

The chain carries TRBV2 and TRBJ1-5, with D unclear. Deletions cut 3 bases from V and 4 bases from J, with 7 bases between. This CDR3 comprises 13 residues. From germline, CDR1 is SNHLY and CDR2 FYNNEI. CDR3 sequence (DNA): TGTGCCAGCAGTGACGCGGGGAATCAGCCCCAGCATTTT. It yields the protein CASSDAGNQPQHF.

This chain uses TRBV4-2 with TRBJ1-1; D gene ambiguous. The CDR3 covers 14 residues. Trimming took off 4 bases at V and 0 bases at J, with 9 bases between the two ends. Germline V gives CDR1 LGHNA, CDR2 YNFKEQ. Here the CDR3 DNA reads TGTGCCAGCAGCCCGGACGGAGTGAACACTGAAGCTTTCTTT. Translating gives CASSPDGVNTEAFF.

This chain connects TRBV4-1 to TRBJ2-6, with a possible D match to TRBD1 (6 bases). Trimming took off 2 bases at V and 2 bases at J, with 10 bases between the two ends. The CDR3 runs 16 residues. The germline gives CDR1 MGHRA, CDR2 YSYEKL. This CDR3 is CASSQHRVAGANVLTF. As DNA, the CDR3 is TGCGCCAGCAGCCAACACAGGGTGGCTGGGGCCAACGTCCTGACTTTC.

This chain joins TRBV9 and TRBJ2-4, with D perhaps matching TRBD1 (5 bases). This CDR3 contains 13 residues. The germline CDR1 and CDR2 sequences are SGDLS and YYNGEE. Trimming shortened V by 4 bases and J by 8 bases, and 13 bases separated the two germline ends. Here the CDR3 DNA reads TGTGCCAGCAGCCCGCAGGGTTGGGACATTCAGTACTTC. This gives the protein CASSPQGWDIQYF.

The CDR3 sequence is CASSATGQSAKNIQYF. CDR3 nucleotides: TGTGCCAGCAGTGCTACAGGTCAATCAGCCAAAAACATTCAGTACTTC. This sequence joins TRBV6-1 and TRBJ2-4; TRBD1 is a possible D gene (5 bases). This CDR3 comprises 16 residues. CDR1 MNHNS and CDR2 SASEGT come from the germline V gene. Trimming removed 4 bases from V and 0 bases from J, with 13 bases in between.

This chain links TRBV4-1 with TRBJ1-2; D might be TRBD1 (5 bases). The ends were cut back, 0 bases at V and 4 bases at J, with 12 bases in the middle. The CDR3 spans 15 residues. Looked up from germline, CDR1 is MGHRA and CDR2 is YSYEKL. CDR3 loop: CASSQDRVDSYGYTF. In nucleotides, the CDR3 is TGCGCCAGCAGCCAAGATCGGGTAGACAGCTATGGCTACACCTTC.